The entry that follows covers one T cell receptor beta chain sequence. The CDR3 totals 13 residues. Trimming stripped 2 bases from V and 4 bases from J, with 8 bases between. The V gene's germline CDR1 is MNHNS and CDR2 SASEGT. Sequencing used immunoSEQ multiplex PCR; TCRdb keeps in-frame clones, though not all of them. The sample has about 110,000 clones, more than 70% seen once. This sample is drawn from a study of T cell responses to AZD1222 COVID-19 vaccine. The sample in question was peripheral blood, obtained 28 days after the second AZD1222 dose. The clonotype was recovered from an adult who received the AZD1222 COVID-19 vaccine. This chain uses TRBV6-1 with TRBJ1-2; D not resolved. This CDR3 is CASSETQVYGYTF. CDR3 in DNA: TGTGCCAGCAGTGAAACCCAAGTCTATGGCTACACCTTC.